This TCR beta chain was found in a study of OX40 agonist ivuxolimab in advanced cancers. As for the study in general: Ivuxolimab, which is an agonistic anti-OX40 (CD134) antibody, was administered to the patients. Every 2 weeks, patients received ivuxolimab intravenously, dosed at 0.01 to 10 mg/kg. The study, taken as a whole, reports: Nonresponders, in some cases, also had low normalized T-cell clonal expansion.

The protocol was immunoSEQ multiplex PCR, while the TCRdb copy is restricted to in-frame clones and leaves out a portion. The repertoire holds around 40,000 clones, with around 89% as singletons. With regard to this clone: Its antigen remains unidentified.

The V and J ends lost 4 bases and 5 bases, in that order; junction bases with no gene match: 2. The length of the CDR3 is 15 residues. Germline loops: CDR1 SGHAT, CDR2 FQDESV (reference sequence). V gene TRBV11-1 combines with J gene TRBJ2-3, with TRBD2 identical over 14 bases. The TCR sequence derives from an adult with an advanced solid tumor such as melanoma, head and neck, liver or kidney cancer. Here the sequenced sample was CD4+ or CD8+ T cells sorted from blood, taken in a trial of the OX40 agonist ivuxolimab. CDR3 in DNA: TGTGCCAGCAGCTGGACTAGCGGGGGGCAAGATACGCAGTATTTT. Translating gives CASSWTSGGQDTQYF.